These 2 T cell receptor beta chains came from one sample sequenced in a study of graft-versus-host responses after intestinal transplantation. TCRdb's copy holds only in-frame clones and misses some; the assay was immunoSEQ multiplex PCR. The data show about 86,000 clones, with around 90% seen just once and roughly 0.28% held by the top ten. These TCRs' antigens remain unknown. This specimen consisted of unstimulated CD4+ T cells sorted from spleen or lymph node cells, obtained before transplant. Receptors were obtained from a human donor who was the organ donor for an intestinal transplant.

This rearrangement joins TRBV28 to TRBJ2-1, with 7 bases that match TRBD2. The CDR3 has 18 residues. The germline CDR1 and CDR2 sequences are MDHEN and SYDVKM. With 3 bases clipped from V and 4 bases from J, the junction kept 15 bases outside the gene matches. CDR3 loop: CASSLRAGVNRLYNEQFF. The CDR3 region has the DNA TGTGCCAGCAGTTTGAGGGCGGGAGTGAATCGACTGTACAATGAGCAGTTCTTC. Full variable domain (rest looked up from reference TRBV28 and TRBJ2-1): DVKVTQSSRYLVKRTGEKVFLECVQDMDHENMFWYRQDPGLGLRLIYFSYDVKMKEKGDIPEGYSVSREKKERFSLILESASTNQTSMYLCASSLRAGVNRLYNEQFFGPGTRLTVL.

This clone was picked up one time. The chain has TRBV4-1 and TRBJ1-1, with D possibly being TRBD1 (6 bases). The V and J ends lost 0 bases and 4 bases respectively, with 12 bases between them. Germline loops: CDR1 MGHRA, CDR2 YSYEKL. The CDR3 is made up of 15 amino acids. CDR3 sequence reads: CASSQDQGIRTEAFF. The CDR3 DNA reads TGCGCCAGCAGCCAAGACCAGGGGATACGCACTGAAGCTTTCTTT.